Listed below are T cell receptor beta chains from one sample, sequenced in a study of cytomegalovirus exposure and HLA in healthy donors. Libraries were prepared by immunoSEQ multiplex PCR; TCRdb keeps only in-frame clonotypes and omits some of them. Of more than 110,000 clones listed, roughly 80% were seen once; the top ten hold over 6.5%. Sequencing was carried out using PBMCs. The receptors were gathered from a middle-aged man in good health and CMV-seropositive. The CDR3 runs from the conserved cysteine through the conserved F or W. D genes are given only for firm matches. Some rows mark clone size as missing; the rest say once, few, many or name a class of expanded clone.

TRBD1	TRBV13	.	TRBJ2-7	CASSDRGSLGEQYF	TGTGCCAGCAGCGACAGGGGGAGTTTGGGCGAGCAGTACTTC
.	TRBV5-4	.	TRBJ1-1	CASRGDYTEAFF	TGTGCCAGCAGAGGGGATTACACTGAAGCTTTCTTT
.	TRBV6-5	.	TRBJ2-3	CATRAGVTDTQYF	TGTGCCACCAGAGCCGGGGTGACAGATACGCAGTATTTT
TRBD1	TRBV18	.	TRBJ1-5	CASSPGTAINQPQHF	TGTGCCAGCTCACCCGGGACAGCAATCAATCAGCCCCAGCATTTT
.	TRBV29-1	.	TRBJ2-3	CSVGGRGVDTQYF	TGCAGCGTTGGGGGCAGGGGGGTCGATACGCAGTATTTT
TRBD1	TRBV29-1	.	TRBJ2-7	CSVAEILGRGWYEQYF	TGCAGCGTTGCCGAGATCCTCGGCAGGGGGTGGTACGAGCAGTACTTC
TRBD1	TRBV6-6	.	TRBJ1-4	CASSLGQGAVREKLFF	TGTGCCAGCAGTTTGGGACAGGGGGCCGTGAGAGAAAAACTGTTTTTT
TRBD1	TRBV5-4	.	TRBJ1-1	CASSLGDRVSGTEAFF	TGTGCCAGCAGCTTGGGGGACAGGGTTTCTGGCACTGAAGCTTTCTTT
TRBD1	TRBV6-1	.	TRBJ1-1	CASSGRDRGLSNTEAFF	TGTGCCAGCAGTGGCCGGGACAGGGGGTTATCGAACACTGAAGCTTTCTTT
TRBD1	TRBV10-3	.	TRBJ1-2	CAITGEGAGGGYGYTF	TGTGCCATCACCGGAGAGGGGGCAGGGGGCGGGTATGGCTACACCTTC
.	TRBV15	once	TRBJ2-3	CATSREGLVSTDTQYF	TGTGCCACCAGCAGGGAGGGACTCGTAAGCACAGATACGCAGTATTTT
TRBD1	TRBV7-9	.	TRBJ1-1	CASSSTDRGTEAFF	TGTGCCAGCAGCTCAACGGACAGGGGCACTGAAGCTTTCTTT
TRBD2	TRBV29-1	.	TRBJ2-3	CSVAGTSGGTDTQYF	TGCAGCGTTGCCGGGACTAGCGGGGGGACAGATACGCAGTATTTT
TRBD1	TRBV14	.	TRBJ1-2	CASSQVSTGSGYTF	TGTGCCAGCAGCCAAGTATCGACAGGGAGCGGCTACACCTTC
.	TRBV7-6	.	TRBJ2-3	CASTWGRTLTDTQYF	TGTGCCAGCACCTGGGGGCGCACCCTGACAGATACGCAGTATTTT
.	TRBV4-1	.	TRBJ2-7	CASSLSIRSYYEQYF	TGCGCCAGCAGCCTCTCCATCCGGAGTTACTACGAGCAGTACTTC
TRBD1	TRBV7-2	.	TRBJ1-1	CASSFRDRGTTEAFF	TGTGCCAGCAGCTTCCGGGACAGGGGGACCACTGAAGCTTTCTTT
.	TRBV27	.	TRBJ1-1	CASSSPTSRNTEAFF	TGTGCCAGCAGTTCTCCGACAAGTAGGAACACTGAAGCTTTCTTT
TRBD1	TRBV10-3	.	TRBJ1-4	CAISMTGGNEKLFF	TGTGCCATCAGCATGACAGGGGGAAATGAAAAACTGTTTTTT
.	TRBV29-1	.	TRBJ1-1	CSVELTQNTEAFF	TGCAGCGTTGAACTCACACAGAACACTGAAGCTTTCTTT